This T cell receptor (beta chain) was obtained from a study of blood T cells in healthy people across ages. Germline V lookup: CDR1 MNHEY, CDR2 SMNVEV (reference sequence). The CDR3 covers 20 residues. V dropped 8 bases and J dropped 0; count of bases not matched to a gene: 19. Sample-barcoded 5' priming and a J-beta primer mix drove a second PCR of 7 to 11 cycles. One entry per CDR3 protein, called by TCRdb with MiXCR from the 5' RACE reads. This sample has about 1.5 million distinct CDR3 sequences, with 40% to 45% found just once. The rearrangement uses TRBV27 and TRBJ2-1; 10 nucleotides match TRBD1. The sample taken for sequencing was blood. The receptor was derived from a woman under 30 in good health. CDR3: CASSPKPGQGTRTSYNEQFF. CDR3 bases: TGTGCCAGCTCCCCAAAACCGGGACAGGGGACGCGTACCTCCTACAATGAGCAGTTCTTC.